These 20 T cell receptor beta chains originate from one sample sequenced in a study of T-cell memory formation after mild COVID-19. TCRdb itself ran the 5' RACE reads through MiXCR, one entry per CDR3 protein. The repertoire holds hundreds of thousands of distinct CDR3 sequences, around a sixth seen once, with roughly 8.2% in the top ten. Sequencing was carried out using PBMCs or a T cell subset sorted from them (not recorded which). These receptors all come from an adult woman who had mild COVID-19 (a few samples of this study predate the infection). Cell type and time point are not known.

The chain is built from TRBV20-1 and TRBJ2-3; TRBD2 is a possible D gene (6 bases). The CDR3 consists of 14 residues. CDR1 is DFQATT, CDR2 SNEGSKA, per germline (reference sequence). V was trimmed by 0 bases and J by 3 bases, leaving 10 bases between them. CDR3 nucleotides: TGCAGTGCTAGAGATGATGGGAGGACAGATACGCAGTATTTT. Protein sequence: CSARDDGRTDTQYF.

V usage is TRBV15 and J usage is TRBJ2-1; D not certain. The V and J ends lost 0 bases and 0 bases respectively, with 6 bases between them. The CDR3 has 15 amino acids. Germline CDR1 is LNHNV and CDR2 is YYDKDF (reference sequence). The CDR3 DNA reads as TGTGCCACCAGCAGAGAAGGAGACTCCTACAATGAGCAGTTCTTC. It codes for CATSREGDSYNEQFF.

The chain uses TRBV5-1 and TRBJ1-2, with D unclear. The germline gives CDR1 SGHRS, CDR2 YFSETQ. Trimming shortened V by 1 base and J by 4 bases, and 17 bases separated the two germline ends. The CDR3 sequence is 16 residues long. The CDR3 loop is CASSLTLEMWSYGYTF. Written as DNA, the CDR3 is TGCGCCAGCAGCTTGACCCTTGAGATGTGGTCCTATGGCTACACCTTC.

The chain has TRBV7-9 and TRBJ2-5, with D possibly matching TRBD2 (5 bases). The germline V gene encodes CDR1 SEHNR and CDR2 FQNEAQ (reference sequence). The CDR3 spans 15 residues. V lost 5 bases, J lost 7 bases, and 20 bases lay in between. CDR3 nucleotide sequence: TGTGCCAGCAGCACCGAGTGGGCCCTACTAGGGACCCAGTACTTC. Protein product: CASSTEWALLGTQYF.

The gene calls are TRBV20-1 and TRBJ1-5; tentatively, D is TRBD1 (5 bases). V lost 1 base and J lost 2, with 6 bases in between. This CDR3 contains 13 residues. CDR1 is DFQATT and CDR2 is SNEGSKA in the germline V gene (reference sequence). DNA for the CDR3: TGCAGTGCTAGAGTGGGGGGCAATCAGCCCCAGCATTTT. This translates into CSARVGGNQPQHF.

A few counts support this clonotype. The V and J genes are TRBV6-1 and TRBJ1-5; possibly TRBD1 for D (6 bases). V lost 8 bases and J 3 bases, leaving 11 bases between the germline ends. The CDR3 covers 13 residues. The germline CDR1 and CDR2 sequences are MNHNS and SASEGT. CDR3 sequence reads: CASLGHLNQPQHF. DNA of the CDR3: TGTGCCAGCTTGGGACACCTCAATCAGCCCCAGCATTTT.

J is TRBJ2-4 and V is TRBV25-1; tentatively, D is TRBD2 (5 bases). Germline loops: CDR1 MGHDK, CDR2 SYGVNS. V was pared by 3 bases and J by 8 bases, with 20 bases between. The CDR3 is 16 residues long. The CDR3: CASSDSESGIGHIQYF. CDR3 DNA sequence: TGTGCCAGCAGTGATTCCGAATCGGGGATAGGCCACATTCAGTACTTC.

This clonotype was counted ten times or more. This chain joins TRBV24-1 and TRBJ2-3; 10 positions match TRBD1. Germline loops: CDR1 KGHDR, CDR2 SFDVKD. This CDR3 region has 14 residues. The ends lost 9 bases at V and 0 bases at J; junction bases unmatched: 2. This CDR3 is CATRDRGSTDTQYF. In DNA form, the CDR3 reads TGTGCCACCCGGGACAGGGGTAGCACAGATACGCAGTATTTT.

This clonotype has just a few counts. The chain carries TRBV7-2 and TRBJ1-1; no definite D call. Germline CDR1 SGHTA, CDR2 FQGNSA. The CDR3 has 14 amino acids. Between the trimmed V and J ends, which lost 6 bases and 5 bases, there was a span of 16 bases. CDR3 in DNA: TGTGCCAGCAGGTCCGGAGTGATGGTAACTGAAGCTTTCTTT. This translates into CASRSGVMVTEAFF.

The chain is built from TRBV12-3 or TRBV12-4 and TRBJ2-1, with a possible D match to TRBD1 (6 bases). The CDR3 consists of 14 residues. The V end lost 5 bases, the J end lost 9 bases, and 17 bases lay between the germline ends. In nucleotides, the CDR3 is TGTGCCAGCAGTCTTCGGGACACCCGGAGTGAGCAGTTCTTC. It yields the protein CASSLRDTRSEQFF.

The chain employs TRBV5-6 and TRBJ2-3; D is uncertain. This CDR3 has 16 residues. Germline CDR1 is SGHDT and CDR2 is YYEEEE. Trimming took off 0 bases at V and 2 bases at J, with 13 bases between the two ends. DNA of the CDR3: TGTGCCAGCAGCTTGGTTTCCCCCTTAAACACAGATACGCAGTATTTT. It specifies CASSLVSPLNTDTQYF.

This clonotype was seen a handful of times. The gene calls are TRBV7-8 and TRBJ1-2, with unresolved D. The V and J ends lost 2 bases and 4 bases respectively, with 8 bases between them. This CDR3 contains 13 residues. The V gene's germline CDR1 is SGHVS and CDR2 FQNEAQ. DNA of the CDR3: TGTGCCAGCAGCTTAATCACAGCCTATGGCTACACCTTC. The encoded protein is CASSLITAYGYTF. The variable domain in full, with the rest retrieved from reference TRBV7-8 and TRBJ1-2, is GAGVSQSPRYKVAKRGQDVALRCDPISGHVSLFWYQQALGQGPEFLTYFQNEAQLDKSGLPSDRFFAERPEGSVSTLKIQRTQQEDSAVYLCASSLITAYGYTFGSGTRLTVV.

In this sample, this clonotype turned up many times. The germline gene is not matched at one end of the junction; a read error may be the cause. CDR3 coding DNA: TGTGCCAGCAGCTTAATATCTGGGGCCAACGTCCTGACTTTC. Translation gives CASSLISGANVLTF. This chain joins TRBV5-1 and TRBJ2-6; D uncertain. The germline CDR1 and CDR2 sequences are SGHRS and YFSETQ. This CDR3 contains 14 residues. The full variable domain, completed using reference TRBV5-1 and TRBJ2-6, is KAGVTQTPRYLIKTRGQQVTLSCSPISGHRSVSWYQQTPGQGLQFLFEYFSETQRNKGNFPGRFSGRQFSNSRSEMNVSTLELGDSALYLCASSLISGANVLTFGAGSRLTVL.

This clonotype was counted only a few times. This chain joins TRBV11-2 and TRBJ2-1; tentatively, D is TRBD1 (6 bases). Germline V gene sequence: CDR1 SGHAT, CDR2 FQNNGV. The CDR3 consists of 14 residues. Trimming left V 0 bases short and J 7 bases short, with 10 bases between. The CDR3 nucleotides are TGTGCCAGCAGCTTAGATGGCAGGGGAAATGAGCAGTTCTTC. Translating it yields CASSLDGRGNEQFF. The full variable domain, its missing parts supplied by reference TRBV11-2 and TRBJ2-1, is EAGVAQSPRYKIIEKRQSVAFWCNPISGHATLYWYQQILGQGPKLLIQFQNNGVVDDSQLPKDRFSAERLKGVDSTLKIQPAKLEDSAVYLCASSLDGRGNEQFFGPGTRLTVL.

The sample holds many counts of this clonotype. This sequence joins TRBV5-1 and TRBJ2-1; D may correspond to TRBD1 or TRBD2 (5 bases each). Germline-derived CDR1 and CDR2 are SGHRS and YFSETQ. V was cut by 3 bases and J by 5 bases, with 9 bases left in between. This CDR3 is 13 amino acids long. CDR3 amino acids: CASSYRDHNEQFF. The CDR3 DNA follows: TGCGCCAGCAGCTATCGGGACCACAATGAGCAGTTCTTC.

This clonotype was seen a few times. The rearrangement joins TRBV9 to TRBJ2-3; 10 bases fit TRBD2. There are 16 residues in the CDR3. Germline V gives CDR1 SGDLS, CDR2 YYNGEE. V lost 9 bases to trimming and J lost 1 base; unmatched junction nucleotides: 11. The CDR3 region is CATDLAGVSGTDTQYF. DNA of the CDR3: TGTGCCACCGACCTAGCGGGAGTCAGCGGCACAGATACGCAGTATTTT.

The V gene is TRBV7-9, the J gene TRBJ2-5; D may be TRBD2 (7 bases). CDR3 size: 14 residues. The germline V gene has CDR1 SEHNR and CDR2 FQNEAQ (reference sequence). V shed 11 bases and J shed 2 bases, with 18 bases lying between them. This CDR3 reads CAGGGEGVQETQYF. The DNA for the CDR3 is TGTGCCGGCGGCGGGGAGGGGGTACAAGAGACCCAGTACTTC.

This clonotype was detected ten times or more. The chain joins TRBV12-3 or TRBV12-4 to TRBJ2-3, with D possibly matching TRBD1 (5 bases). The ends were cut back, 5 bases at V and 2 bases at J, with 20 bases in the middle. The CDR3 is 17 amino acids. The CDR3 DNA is TGTGCCAGCAGTCCCCGGGCCCGACAGACCCTCACAGATACGCAGTATTTT. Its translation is CASSPRARQTLTDTQYF.

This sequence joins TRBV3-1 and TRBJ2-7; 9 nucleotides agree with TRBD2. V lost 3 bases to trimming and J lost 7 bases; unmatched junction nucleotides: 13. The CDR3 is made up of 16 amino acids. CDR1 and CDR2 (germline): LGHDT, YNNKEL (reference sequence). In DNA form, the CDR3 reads TGTGCCAGCAGCCATATCAGCGGGAGGTCCGTTGCGGAGCAGTACTTC. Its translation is CASSHISGRSVAEQYF.

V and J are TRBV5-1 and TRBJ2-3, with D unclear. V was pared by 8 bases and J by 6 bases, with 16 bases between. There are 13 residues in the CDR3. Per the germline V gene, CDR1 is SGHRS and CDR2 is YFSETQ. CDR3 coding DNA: TGCGCCAGTACAGACGGTATGCGGGATACGCAGTATTTT. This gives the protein CASTDGMRDTQYF. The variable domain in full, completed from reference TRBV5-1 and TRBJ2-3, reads KAGVTQTPRYLIKTRGQQVTLSCSPISGHRSVSWYQQTPGQGLQFLFEYFSETQRNKGNFPGRFSGRQFSNSRSEMNVSTLELGDSALYLCASTDGMRDTQYFGPGTRLTVL.